The T cell receptor (beta chain) under discussion was sequenced for a study of post-analysis software for immune sequencing data. For the study at large: Included courses were relapsing-remitting and secondary progressive multiple sclerosis; progressive-relapsing multiple sclerosis was also included.

Findings of the study overall: When the samples were clustered directly with F measure, those that had been prepared in the same batch showed strong co-clustering. The five TRBV segments detected at higher frequency in patients than in controls included TRBV5-6, TRBV5-1 and TRBV20-1.

About this clonotype itself: As yet, its antigen is unknown. One end of the junction fails to match germline, which may point to a read error.

CDR3 length: 14 residues. Germline CDR1 and CDR2: DFQATT and SNEGSKA (reference sequence). Unique molecular identifiers were carried by the TCR beta cDNA libraries. Using its own MiXCR run on the PCR reads, TCRdb lists one record per CDR3 protein. The data contain about 810,000 distinct CDR3 sequences, roughly half of them singletons. This TCR was recovered from a girl aged 10-17 years with multiple sclerosis. V gene TRBV20-1 combines with J gene TRBJ2-5; the D call may be TRBD1 or TRBD2 (5 bases each). The sequenced material came from blood. DNA for the CDR3: TGTAGTGCTGCCGGCCGGGACCTGAAAGAGACCCAGTACTTC. The encoded protein is CSAAGRDLKETQYF.